Detailed here is one T cell receptor (beta chain). It has no known antigen specificity. No base-level quality is on record; no much larger clone is a single base apart. In the paper's terms, the time point label means: cycle 2 day 1 (C2D1) of nivolumab. Relapse after autologous stem cell transplantation had occurred in all trial patients, and cohorts A, B and C were distinguished by prior brentuximab vedotin exposure. A total of 50 to 70 patients with relapsed/refractory classical Hodgkin lymphoma made up the trial cohort, and each patient's best overall response was complete response, partial response or progressive disease. Single-agent nivolumab was administered to trial patients in the multi-cohort phase II CheckMate 205 trial. An independent review committee assessed best overall response by applying the 2007 International Working Group response criteria. Trial PBMCs were collected just before the start of nivolumab (C1D1) and during therapy at cycle 2 day 1 and cycle 4 day 1. Peripheral blood was collected in 8 mL Vacutainer Cell Preparation Tubes, from which PBMCs were isolated by centrifugation and then cryopreserved.

The Qiagen DNeasy kit was used to extract genomic DNA from unsorted PBMCs and from the negatively selected CD4+ and CD8+ fractions. Using primers that anneal to V and J segments, immunoSEQ multiplex PCR amplified the TCR beta CDR3 regions. A synthetic immune receptor repertoire was used to minimize amplification bias, and any residual bias was removed computationally once sequencing was done. The source study handled its data this way. Custom Python scripts were used to quantify repertoire diversity as the Shannon entropy index. Unsorted, CD4+ and CD8+ repertoires were analyzed separately, except in combined analyses where CD4+ and CD8+ sequences were merged in silico. A clone counted as expanded when the clone's frequency after treatment rose at least 2-fold relative to C1D1, and clones undetected at baseline were given a pseudocount of 0.5. Clones with 0 or 1 copy at C1D1 were defined as singleton clones, while clones with 2 or more copies were defined as non-singleton clones. By matching protein sequences in sorted samples from the same patient, clones expanded in unsorted samples were annotated as CD4+, CD8+ or unknown. Wilcoxon tests on paired samples were used to test changes in diversity from C1D1 to C4D1. Here the immuneACCESS table is served through TCRdb, limited to in-frame sequences with V and J called. Missing clones are a known gap in these copies; in checked studies unresolved V genes cover under half, and the rest lacks a known reason. The V and J calls and clone size are taken from that table; D and trimming were inferred from the DNA. This sample lists 46,000 or so clones; around three quarters were detected once. Approximately 21% of the sample is taken by the ten largest.

This sample stems from a study of PD-1 blockade in classical Hodgkin lymphoma (dated by TCRdb to the early 2020s). Regarding the complete study: Nivolumab dosing was 3 mg/kg intravenously every 2 weeks, continuing until either disease progression or unacceptable toxicity. The study used TCR beta sequencing and CyTOF to define a peripheral blood immune signature of response to PD-1 blockade in classical Hodgkin lymphoma. Findings and caveats that apply to the study as a whole: The study was restricted to a single clinical trial cohort, and the causes of repertoire differences, possibly disease activity or prior therapy, were left undefined. Baseline TCR diversity was reported to be lower in newly diagnosed patients than in healthy donors and to be lower still in relapsed/refractory patients. Patients starting nivolumab less than 1 year after ASCT had lower diversity and were excluded from later analyses to avoid confounding by immune reconstitution. By C4D1, a significant rise was seen in CD4+ TCR diversity but not in CD8+ TCR diversity (p=0.0027 vs p=0.16), and the rise was most apparent among complete responders (p=0.02). Baseline diversity similar to that of newly diagnosed patients was observed in trial patients achieving complete response, whereas significantly lower diversity was observed in partial responders and progressors.

For CDR1 and CDR2, the germline V gene (reference sequence) lists SEHNR and FQNEAQ. From its cysteine to its phenylalanine, the CDR3 spans 15 amino acids. CDR3 DNA only is kept here, 45 bases in frame from base 1. The junction shows trimming of 5 bases on V and 2 bases on J, and the gene matches do not reach 6 bases of it. The starting material was peripheral blood mononuclear cells (PBMCs), obtained before the second cycle of nivolumab. Recombination connected TRBV7-9 to TRBJ1-2; TRBD1 agrees with 9 junctional bases. The TCR sequence derives from a human donor with classical Hodgkin lymphoma. CDR3 loop: CASSPWGQGNYGYTF. The DNA reads as follows: TGTGCCAGCAGCCCCTGGGGACAGGGCAACTATGGCTACACCTTC.